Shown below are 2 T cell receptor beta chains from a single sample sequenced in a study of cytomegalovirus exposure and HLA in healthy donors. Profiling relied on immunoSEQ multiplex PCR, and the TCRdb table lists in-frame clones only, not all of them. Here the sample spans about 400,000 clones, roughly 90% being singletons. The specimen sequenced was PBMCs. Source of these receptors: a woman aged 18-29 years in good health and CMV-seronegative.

CDR3 sequence (DNA): TGTGCCTGGAGTGTAACAGGGAAAACTTTCTTT. Protein product: CAWSVTGKTFF. The chain couples TRBV30 to TRBJ1-1; maybe TRBD1 (6 bases). CDR1 and CDR2 (germline): GTSNPN, SVGIG (reference sequence). CDR3 size: 11 residues. Trimming left V 0 bases short and J 12 bases short, with 11 bases between.

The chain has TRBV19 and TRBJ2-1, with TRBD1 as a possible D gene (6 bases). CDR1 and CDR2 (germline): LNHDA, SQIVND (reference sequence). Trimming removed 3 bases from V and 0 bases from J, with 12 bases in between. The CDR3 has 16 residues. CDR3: CASSITGRSSYNEQFF. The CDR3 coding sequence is TGTGCCAGTAGTATTACAGGGCGGAGCTCCTACAATGAGCAGTTCTTC. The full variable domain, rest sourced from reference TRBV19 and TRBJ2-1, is DGGITQSPKYLFRKEGQNVTLSCEQNLNHDAMYWYRQDPGQGLRLIYYSQIVNDFQKGDIAEGYSVSREKKESFPLTVTSAQKNPTAFYLCASSITGRSSYNEQFFGPGTRLTVL.